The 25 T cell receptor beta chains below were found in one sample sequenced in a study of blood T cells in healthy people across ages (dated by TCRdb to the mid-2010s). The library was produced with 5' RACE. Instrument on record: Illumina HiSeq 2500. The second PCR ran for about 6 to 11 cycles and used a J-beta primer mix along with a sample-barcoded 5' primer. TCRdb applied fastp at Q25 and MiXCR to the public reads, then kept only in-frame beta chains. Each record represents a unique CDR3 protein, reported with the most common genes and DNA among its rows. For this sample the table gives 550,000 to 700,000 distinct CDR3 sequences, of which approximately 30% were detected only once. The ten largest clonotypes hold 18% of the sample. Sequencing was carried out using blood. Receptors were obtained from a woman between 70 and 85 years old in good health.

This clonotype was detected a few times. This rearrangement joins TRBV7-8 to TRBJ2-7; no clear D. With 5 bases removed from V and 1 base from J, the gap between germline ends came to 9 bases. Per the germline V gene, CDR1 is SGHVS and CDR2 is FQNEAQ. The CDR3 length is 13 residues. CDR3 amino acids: CASSNTLSYEQYF. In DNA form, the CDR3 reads TGTGCCAGCAGCAACACCTTGTCCTACGAGCAGTACTTC.

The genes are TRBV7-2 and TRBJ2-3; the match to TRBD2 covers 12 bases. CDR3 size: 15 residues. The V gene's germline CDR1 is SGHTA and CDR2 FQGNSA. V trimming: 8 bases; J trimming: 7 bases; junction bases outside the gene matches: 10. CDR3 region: CASLASGGAGYTQYF. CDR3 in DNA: TGTGCCAGCCTAGCTAGCGGGGGGGCCGGCTATACGCAGTATTTT.

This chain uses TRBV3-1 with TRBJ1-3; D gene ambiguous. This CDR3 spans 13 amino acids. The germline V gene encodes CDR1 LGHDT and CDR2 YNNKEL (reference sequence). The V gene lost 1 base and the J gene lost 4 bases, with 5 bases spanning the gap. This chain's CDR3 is CASSQGLGNTIYF. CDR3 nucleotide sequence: TGTGCCAGCAGCCAAGGTTTGGGAAACACCATATATTTT. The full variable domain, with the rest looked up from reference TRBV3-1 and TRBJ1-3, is DTAVSQTPKYLVTQMGNDKSIKCEQNLGHDTMYWYKQDSKKFLKIMFSYNNKELIINETVPNRFSPKSPDKAHLNLHINSLELGDSAVYFCASSQGLGNTIYFGEGSWLTVV.

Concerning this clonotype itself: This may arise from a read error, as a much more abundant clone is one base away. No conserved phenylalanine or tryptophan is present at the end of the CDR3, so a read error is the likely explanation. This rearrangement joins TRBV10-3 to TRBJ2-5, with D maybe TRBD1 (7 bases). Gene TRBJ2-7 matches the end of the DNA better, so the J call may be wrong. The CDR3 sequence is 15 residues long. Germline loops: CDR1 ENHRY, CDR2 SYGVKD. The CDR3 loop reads CAISEFLEGADEQYL. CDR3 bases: TGTGCCATCAGTGAGTTTCTGGAGGGGGCGGACGAGCAGTACCTC.

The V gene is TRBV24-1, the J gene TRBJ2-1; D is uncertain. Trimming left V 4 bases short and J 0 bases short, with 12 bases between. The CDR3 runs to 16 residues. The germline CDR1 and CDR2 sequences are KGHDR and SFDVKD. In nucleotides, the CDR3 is TGTGCCACCAGTGACCCACTTGCGAGCTCCTACAATGAGCAGTTCTTC. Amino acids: CATSDPLASSYNEQFF.

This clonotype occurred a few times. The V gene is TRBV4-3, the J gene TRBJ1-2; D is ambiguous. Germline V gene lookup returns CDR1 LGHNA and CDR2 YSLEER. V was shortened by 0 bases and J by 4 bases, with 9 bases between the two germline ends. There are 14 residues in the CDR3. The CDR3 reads CASSQELLTYGYTF. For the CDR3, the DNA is TGCGCCAGCAGCCAAGAACTGTTGACCTATGGCTACACCTTC.

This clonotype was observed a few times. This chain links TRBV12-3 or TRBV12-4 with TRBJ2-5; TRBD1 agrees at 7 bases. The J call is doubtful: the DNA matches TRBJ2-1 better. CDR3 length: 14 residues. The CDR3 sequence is CASTNLEGAGEQFF. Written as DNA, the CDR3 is TGTGCCAGCACCAACCTTGAGGGGGCTGGGGAGCAGTTCTTC.

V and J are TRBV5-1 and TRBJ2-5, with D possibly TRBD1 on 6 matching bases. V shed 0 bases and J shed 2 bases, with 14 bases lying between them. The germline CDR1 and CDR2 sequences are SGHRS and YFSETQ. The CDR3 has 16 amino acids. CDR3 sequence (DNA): TGCGCCAGCAGCTTGGCCACCGGGACACATCAAGAGACCCAGTACTTC. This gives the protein CASSLATGTHQETQYF.

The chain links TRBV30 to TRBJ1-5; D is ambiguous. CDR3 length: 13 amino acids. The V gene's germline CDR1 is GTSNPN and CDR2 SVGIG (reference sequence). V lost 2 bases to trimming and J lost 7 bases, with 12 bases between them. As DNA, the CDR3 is TGTGCCTGGAGTACATCAGGCGGCCAGCCCCAGCATTTT. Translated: CAWSTSGGQPQHF. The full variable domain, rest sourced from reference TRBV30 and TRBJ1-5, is SQTIHQWPATLVQPVGSPLSLECTVEGTSNPNLYWYRQAAGRGLQLLFYSVGIGQISSEVPQNLSASRPQDRQFILSSKKLLLSDSGFYLCAWSTSGGQPQHFGDGTRLSIL.

CDR3 protein: CATSDRGTAYGYTF. CDR3 DNA sequence: TGTGCCACCAGTGATCGCGGGACGGCGTATGGCTACACCTTC. This sequence joins TRBV24-1 and TRBJ1-2, with D tentatively TRBD1 (5 bases). The V gene's germline CDR1 is KGHDR and CDR2 SFDVKD. The CDR3 spans 14 residues. The V and J ends lost 3 bases and 5 bases respectively, with 12 bases between them.

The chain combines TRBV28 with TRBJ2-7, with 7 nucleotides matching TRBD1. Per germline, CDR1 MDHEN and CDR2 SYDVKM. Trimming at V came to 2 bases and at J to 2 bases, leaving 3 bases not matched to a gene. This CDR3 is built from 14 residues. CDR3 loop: CASSLPGGTYEQYF. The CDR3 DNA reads TGTGCCAGCAGTTTACCAGGGGGTACCTACGAGCAGTACTTC.

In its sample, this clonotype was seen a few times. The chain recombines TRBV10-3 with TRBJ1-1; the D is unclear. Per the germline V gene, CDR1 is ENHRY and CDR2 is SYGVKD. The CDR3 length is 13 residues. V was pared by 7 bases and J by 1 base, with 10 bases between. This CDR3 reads CAITREGNTEAFF. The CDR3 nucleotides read TGTGCCATCACAAGGGAGGGGAACACTGAAGCTTTCTTT.

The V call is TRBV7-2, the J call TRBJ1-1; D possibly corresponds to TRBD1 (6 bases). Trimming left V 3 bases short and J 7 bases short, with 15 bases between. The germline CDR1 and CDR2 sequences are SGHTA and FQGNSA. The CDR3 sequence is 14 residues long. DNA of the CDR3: TGTGCCAGCAGCTTTCAGGGGATCGAGGGTGAAGCTTTCTTT. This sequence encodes CASSFQGIEGEAFF.

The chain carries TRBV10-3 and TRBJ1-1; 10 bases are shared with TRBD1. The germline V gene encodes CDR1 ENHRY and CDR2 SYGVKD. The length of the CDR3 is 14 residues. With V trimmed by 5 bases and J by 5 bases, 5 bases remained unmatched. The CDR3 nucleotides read TGTGCCATCAGTCGGGACAGGGGTACGACTGAAGCTTTCTTT. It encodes CAISRDRGTTEAFF.

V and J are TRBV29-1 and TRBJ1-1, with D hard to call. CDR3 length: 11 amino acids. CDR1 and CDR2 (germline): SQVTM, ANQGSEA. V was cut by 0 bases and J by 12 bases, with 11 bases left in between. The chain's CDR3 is CSVEDPRETFF. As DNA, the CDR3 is TGCAGCGTTGAAGATCCTAGAGAAACTTTCTTT.

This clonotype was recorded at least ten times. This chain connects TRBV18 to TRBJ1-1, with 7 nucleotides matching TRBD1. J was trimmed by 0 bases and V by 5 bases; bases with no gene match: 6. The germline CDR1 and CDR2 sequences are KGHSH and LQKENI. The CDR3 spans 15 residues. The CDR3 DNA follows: TGTGCCAGCTCAGCTCCGGGACAGATGAACACTGAAGCTTTCTTT. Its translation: CASSAPGQMNTEAFF.

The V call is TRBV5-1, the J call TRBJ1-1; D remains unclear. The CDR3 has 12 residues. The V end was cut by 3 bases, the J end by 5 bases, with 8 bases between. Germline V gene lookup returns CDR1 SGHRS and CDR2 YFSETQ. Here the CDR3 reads CASSSYETEAFF. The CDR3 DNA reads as TGCGCCAGCAGCTCGTATGAGACTGAAGCTTTCTTT. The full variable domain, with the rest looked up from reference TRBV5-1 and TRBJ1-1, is KAGVTQTPRYLIKTRGQQVTLSCSPISGHRSVSWYQQTPGQGLQFLFEYFSETQRNKGNFPGRFSGRQFSNSRSEMNVSTLELGDSALYLCASSSYETEAFFGQGTRLTVV.

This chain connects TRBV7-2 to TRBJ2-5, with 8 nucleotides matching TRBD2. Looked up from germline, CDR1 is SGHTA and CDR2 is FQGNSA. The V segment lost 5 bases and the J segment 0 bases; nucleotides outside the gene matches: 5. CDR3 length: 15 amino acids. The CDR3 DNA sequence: TGTGCCAGCAGCCGAGCGGGGGCCAACCAAGAGACCCAGTACTTC. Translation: CASSRAGANQETQYF.

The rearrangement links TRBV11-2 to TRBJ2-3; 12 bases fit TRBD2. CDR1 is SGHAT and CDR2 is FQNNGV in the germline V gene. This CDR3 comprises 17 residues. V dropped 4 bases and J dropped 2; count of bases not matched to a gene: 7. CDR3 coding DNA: TGTGCCAGCAGCTCACCTAGCGGGGGGGTCCTCACAGATACGCAGTATTTT. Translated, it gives CASSSPSGGVLTDTQYF.

The CDR3 nucleotides read TGCAGTGCTAGTCCAGGGGCAGGGGTTGTCACAGATACGCAGTATTTT. This sequence encodes CSASPGAGVVTDTQYF. The chain employs TRBV20-1 and TRBJ2-3, with D possibly TRBD1 on 6 matching bases. In germline, CDR1 is DFQATT, CDR2 SNEGSKA (reference sequence). V was cut by 3 bases and J by 2 bases, with 18 bases left in between. The length of the CDR3 is 16 residues.

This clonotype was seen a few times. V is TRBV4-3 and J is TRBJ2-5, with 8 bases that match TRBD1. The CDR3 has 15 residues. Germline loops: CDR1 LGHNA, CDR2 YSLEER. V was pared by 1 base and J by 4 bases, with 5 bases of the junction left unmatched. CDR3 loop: CASSQGYRGAETQYF. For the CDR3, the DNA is TGCGCCAGCAGCCAAGGGTACAGGGGGGCAGAGACCCAGTACTTC.

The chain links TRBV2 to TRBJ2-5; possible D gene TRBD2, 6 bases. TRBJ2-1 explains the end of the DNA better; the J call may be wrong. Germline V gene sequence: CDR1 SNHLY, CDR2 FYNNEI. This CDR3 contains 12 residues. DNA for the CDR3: TGTGCCAGCCGACTAGTTCGTGATGAGCAGTTCTTC. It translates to CASRLVRDEQFF.

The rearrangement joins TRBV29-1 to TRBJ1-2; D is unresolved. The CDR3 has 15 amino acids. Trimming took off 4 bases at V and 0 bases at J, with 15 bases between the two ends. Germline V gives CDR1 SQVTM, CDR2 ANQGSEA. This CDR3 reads CSVVPTDASNYGYTF. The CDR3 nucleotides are TGCAGCGTTGTCCCCACAGACGCCTCTAACTATGGCTACACCTTC.

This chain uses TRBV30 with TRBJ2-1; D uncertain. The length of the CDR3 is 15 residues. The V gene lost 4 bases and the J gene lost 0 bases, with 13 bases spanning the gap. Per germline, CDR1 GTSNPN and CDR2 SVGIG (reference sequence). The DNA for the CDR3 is TGTGCCTGGAAGGCAGCCTCCTACTCCTACAATGAGCAGTTCTTC. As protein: CAWKAASYSYNEQFF.

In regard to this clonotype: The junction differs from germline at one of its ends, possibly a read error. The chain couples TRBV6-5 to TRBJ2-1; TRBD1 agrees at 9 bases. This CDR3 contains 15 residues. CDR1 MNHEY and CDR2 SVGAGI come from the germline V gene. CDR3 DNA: TGTGCCAGCATTGCCGGGACAGGGAGGTTACGCGAGCGGTACTTC. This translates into CASIAGTGRLRERYF.